The sequence of this T cell receptor (beta chain) was determined in a study of OX40 agonist ivuxolimab in advanced cancers. Across the whole study: Ivuxolimab was administered intravenously to patients at 0.01 to 10 mg/kg every 2 weeks. At 65% to 90% male, the cohort had a mean age of about 55 years, ranging from roughly 23 to 80.

Profiling relied on immunoSEQ multiplex PCR, and the TCRdb table lists in-frame clones only, not all of them. Here the sample spans about 80,000 clones, about 92% being singletons. J lost 10 bases, V lost 5 bases, and 7 bases had no gene match. Germline values: CDR1 SGHAT, CDR2 FQNNGV. The CDR3 extends over 14 amino acids. The sequence came from an adult with an advanced solid tumor such as melanoma, head and neck, liver or kidney cancer. The material sequenced was CD4+ or CD8+ T cells sorted from blood, taken in a trial of the OX40 agonist ivuxolimab. The chain combines TRBV11-2 with TRBJ1-6, with TRBD1 matching 8 bases. This CDR3 reads CASSGQGKGSPLHF. The CDR3 region has the DNA TGTGCCAGCAGCGGACAGGGAAAAGGCTCACCCCTCCACTTT.